Presented here are 23 T cell receptor beta chains from one specimen sequenced in a study of regulatory and conventional T cells in breast cancer. TCRdb fed the PCR reads into MiXCR, producing one record per CDR3 protein. The sample lists fewer than 20,000 distinct CDR3 sequences, 25% to 40% occurring once. The sequencing input was conventional T cells from blood. Receptors originate from a female donor in good health.

This clonotype was observed a few times. This sequence joins TRBV5-1 and TRBJ2-5; tentative D call: TRBD2 (5 bases). Per germline, CDR1 SGHRS and CDR2 YFSETQ. The V gene lost 4 bases and the J gene lost 0 bases, with 7 bases spanning the gap. CDR3 length: 13 amino acids. The CDR3 nucleotides are TGCGCCAGCAGCGGGAGCGACCAAGAGACCCAGTACTTC. Its protein product is CASSGSDQETQYF.

This rearrangement joins TRBV7-2 to TRBJ1-3; D ambiguous. Per the germline V gene, CDR1 is SGHTA and CDR2 is FQGNSA. Trimming removed 5 bases from V and 2 bases from J, with 16 bases in between. The CDR3 has 16 amino acids. DNA of the CDR3: TGTGCCAGCAGCCCCCGGACCGCCAGAACTGGAAACACCATATATTTT. It yields the protein CASSPRTARTGNTIYF.

This rearrangement joins TRBV29-1 to TRBJ2-7; 8 bases are shared with TRBD1. The CDR3 loop spans 12 amino acids. Trimming removed 5 bases from V and 2 bases from J; junction bases left unmatched: 2. Germline loops: CDR1 SQVTM, CDR2 ANQGSEA. The CDR3 nucleotides read TGCAGCGTTACACAGGGGGCCTACGAGCAGTACTTC. It yields the protein CSVTQGAYEQYF.

The chain joins TRBV7-2 to TRBJ2-7; either TRBD1 or TRBD2 may supply D (5 bases each). Germline values: CDR1 SGHTA, CDR2 FQGNSA. This CDR3 is built from 12 residues. V lost 1 base to trimming and J lost 5 bases, with 6 bases between them. As DNA, the CDR3 is TGTGCCAGCAGCTTAGGGGACCACGAGCAGTACTTC. Translation gives CASSLGDHEQYF.

The chain recombines TRBV6-2 or TRBV6-3 with TRBJ2-7; tentatively, D is TRBD2 (6 bases). Trimming removed 5 bases at V and 6 bases at J, with 26 bases between. The CDR3 runs to 17 residues. Germline V gene lookup returns CDR1 MNHEY and CDR2 SVGEGT. The chain's CDR3 is CASSPLVVGRKRGEQYF. The CDR3 region has the DNA TGTGCCAGCAGTCCGTTGGTGGTGGGGAGGAAGAGGGGCGAGCAGTACTTC.

Relative to its sample, this clonotype is medium-sized. J is TRBJ2-1 and V is TRBV5-6, with D possibly matching TRBD1 (6 bases). This CDR3 comprises 17 residues. With 3 bases removed from V and 1 base from J, the gap between germline ends came to 17 bases. Germline-derived CDR1 and CDR2 are SGHDT and YYEEEE. In nucleotides, the CDR3 is TGTGCCAGCAGCTCACCCCAGGGGCCCTCTTCCTACAATGAGCAGTTCTTC. The encoded protein is CASSSPQGPSSYNEQFF.

In its sample, this clonotype was seen a few times. This chain links TRBV20-1 with TRBJ2-1; 7 bases are a match to TRBD2. Germline V gives CDR1 DFQATT, CDR2 SNEGSKA (reference sequence). The ends lost 7 bases at V and 9 bases at J; junction bases unmatched: 12. The length of the CDR3 is 13 residues. This chain's CDR3 is CSEGGSLVGEQFF. DNA for the CDR3: TGCAGTGAGGGCGGGAGTCTGGTGGGTGAGCAGTTCTTC.

For this clonotype: A much larger clone sits a single nucleotide away, making a read error possible. This chain connects TRBV7-9 to TRBJ2-1; maybe TRBD1 (5 bases). Germline V gives CDR1 SEHNR, CDR2 FQNEAQ (reference sequence). The CDR3 contains 15 residues. Trimming cost V 5 bases and J 0 bases, with 11 bases left between them. This CDR3 reads CASSLRTTSYNEQFF. The CDR3 bases are TGTGCCAGCAGCCTTAGGACAACCTCCTACAATGAGCAGTTCTTC.

By sample fraction, this clonotype is medium-sized. The J gene is TRBJ1-1, the V gene TRBV20-1; possibly TRBD1 for D (5 bases). V lost 5 bases, J lost 6 bases, and 10 bases lay in between. Per the germline V gene, CDR1 is DFQATT and CDR2 is SNEGSKA (reference sequence). The CDR3 consists of 11 residues. The CDR3 region has the DNA TGCAGTGCTCATGACAGCTCTGAAGCTTTCTTT. Its protein is CSAHDSSEAFF.

This clonotype was detected ten times or more. V is TRBV7-9 and J is TRBJ2-1; 8 bases map to TRBD1. Trimming removed 6 bases from V and 3 bases from J; junction bases left unmatched: 10. Germline V lookup: CDR1 SEHNR, CDR2 FQNEAQ (reference sequence). The CDR3 spans 16 residues. The CDR3: CASRVRDGTGYNEQFF. The CDR3 region has the DNA TGTGCCAGCAGGGTCAGAGACGGGACAGGCTACAATGAGCAGTTCTTC.

This clonotype was seen a handful of times. The V and J genes are TRBV7-9 and TRBJ1-3; 7 nucleotides line up with TRBD1. This CDR3 is 16 amino acids long. Germline trimming cut 2 bases from V and 0 bases from J; bases unmatched to any gene: 4. Germline V gene sequence: CDR1 SEHNR, CDR2 FQNEAQ (reference sequence). The CDR3 loop is CASSLTGAFSGNTIYF. DNA for the CDR3: TGTGCCAGCAGCTTAACAGGGGCCTTCTCTGGAAACACCATATATTTT.

The chain couples TRBV29-1 to TRBJ2-7, with D unclear. Trimming shortened V by 6 bases and J by 1 base, and 16 bases separated the two germline ends. This CDR3 spans 14 amino acids. Per the germline V gene, CDR1 is SQVTM and CDR2 is ANQGSEA. CDR3 sequence (DNA): TGCAGCGTCCTGGGTGCATGGCCGTCCTACGAGCAGTACTTC. Translated, it gives CSVLGAWPSYEQYF.

The chain employs TRBV5-1 and TRBJ1-5; unclear D gene. Trimming pared 5 bases from V and 5 bases from J, leaving 14 bases between. Germline V gene data show CDR1 as SGHRS and CDR2 as YFSETQ. This CDR3 comprises 14 residues. The DNA for the CDR3 is TGCGCCAGCAGTCAGGACGGCCGGGATCAGCCCCAGCATTTT. Translation: CASSQDGRDQPQHF.

This clonotype turned up a few times. The rearrangement uses TRBV6-2 or TRBV6-3 and TRBJ2-7; the D gene could be TRBD1 or TRBD2 (6 bases each). The germline V gene has CDR1 MNHEY and CDR2 SVGEGT. The CDR3 has 14 amino acids. Trimming pared 6 bases from V and 0 bases from J, leaving 12 bases between. The CDR3 DNA reads as TGTGCCAGCAGCCCGCGGGGACACTCCTACGAGCAGTACTTC. Its protein is CASSPRGHSYEQYF.

A few counts support this clonotype. This may arise from a read error, as a much more abundant clone is one base away. The rearrangement links TRBV7-2 to TRBJ2-7; D might be TRBD1 (6 bases). This CDR3 contains 12 residues. From germline, CDR1 is SGHTA and CDR2 FQGNSA. In nucleotides, the CDR3 is TGTGCCAGCAGCTTGAGGGGGTACGGGCAGTACTTC. This sequence encodes CASSLRGYGQYF.

The J gene is TRBJ2-7, the V gene TRBV7-9; 8 bases match TRBD1. Trimming took 5 bases from V and 8 from J; bases not matched to a gene: 8. Germline CDR1 reads SEHNR; CDR2 reads FQNEAQ (reference sequence). This CDR3 is 13 amino acids long. The CDR3 is CASSPTGQGQQYF. The CDR3 DNA reads as TGTGCCAGCAGCCCAACCGGACAGGGCCAGCAGTACTTC.

The genes are TRBV19 and TRBJ1-5; 8 bases fit TRBD1. Germline V gives CDR1 LNHDA, CDR2 SQIVND (reference sequence). The junction had 7 bases not matched to a gene; V was cut back by 5 bases and J by 7 bases. The CDR3 is 14 amino acids. The CDR3 here is CASSADRGVQPQHF. The CDR3 nucleotides are TGTGCCAGTAGTGCCGACAGGGGTGTACAGCCCCAGCATTTT.

Concerning this clonotype itself: Here the CDR3 omits its conserved ending phenylalanine or tryptophan, so a read error is the likely source. This rearrangement joins TRBV7-2 to TRBJ2-3, with D perhaps TRBD1 (6 bases). The end of the DNA aligns better with TRBJ1-5, so the J call may be wrong. The V gene's germline CDR1 is SGHTA and CDR2 FQGNSA. This CDR3 spans 17 amino acids. In DNA, the CDR3 is TGTGCCAGCAGCCGGACTAGCGGGGGGCGGAGCACAGATACGCAGCATTTA. Translation gives CASSRTSGGRSTDTQHL.

Worth noting for this clonotype: One end of the junction fails to match germline, which may point to a read error. The rearrangement uses TRBV7-2 and TRBJ1-1; D is possibly TRBD1 (6 bases). Germline CDR1 is SGHTA and CDR2 is FQGNSA. The CDR3 loop spans 12 amino acids. In nucleotides, the CDR3 is TGTGCTAGCACAAGGGGGGGTGCTGTAGCTTTCTTT. Protein product: CASTRGGAVAFF. The full variable domain, completed using reference TRBV7-2 and TRBJ1-1, is GAGVSQSPSNKVTEKGKDVELRCDPISGHTALYWYRQSLGQGLEFLIYFQGNSAPDKSGLPSDRFSAERTGGSVSTLTIQRTQQEDSAVYLCASTRGGAVAFFGQGTRLTVV.

There are a few counts of this clonotype. The chain recombines TRBV20-1 with TRBJ2-1, with 16 positions matching TRBD2. Looked up from germline, CDR1 is DFQATT and CDR2 is SNEGSKA (reference sequence). Trimming removed 7 bases from V and 7 bases from J; junction bases left unmatched: 16. The CDR3 sequence is 18 residues long. The CDR3 loop reads CSVIPGLAGGLIGNEQFF. The CDR3 DNA follows: TGCAGTGTTATACCGGGACTAGCGGGAGGGCTAATCGGTAATGAGCAGTTCTTC.

The chain recombines TRBV7-9 with TRBJ1-1; D perhaps matches TRBD1 (5 bases). V lost 3 bases to trimming and J lost 5 bases, with 19 bases between them. The germline gives CDR1 SEHNR, CDR2 FQNEAQ (reference sequence). This CDR3 region has 16 residues. The DNA for the CDR3 is TGTGCCAGCAGCTTCGAGGGGTGGCGGGGCCCGACTGAAGCTTTCTTT. It is translated as CASSFEGWRGPTEAFF.

The gene calls are TRBV7-8 and TRBJ2-5; D possibly corresponds to TRBD2 (6 bases). Germline V gene data show CDR1 as SGHVS and CDR2 as FQNEAQ. The CDR3 contains 13 residues. Trimming pared 10 bases from V and 3 bases from J, leaving 15 bases between. The CDR3 reads CAIMGGGKETQYF. The CDR3 DNA reads as TGTGCCATTATGGGTGGGGGGAAAGAGACCCAGTACTTC.

The J gene is TRBJ2-7, the V gene TRBV18, with D tentatively TRBD2 (7 bases). This CDR3 comprises 15 residues. V lost 8 bases and J lost 2, with 19 bases in between. Germline CDR1 KGHSH, CDR2 LQKENI. CDR3 amino acids: CASRLGGALAYEQYF. In DNA form, the CDR3 reads TGTGCCAGCCGGTTAGGGGGGGCCTTAGCCTACGAGCAGTACTTC. The whole variable domain, filled in from reference TRBV18 and TRBJ2-7, reads NAGVMQNPRHLVRRRGQEARLRCSPMKGHSHVYWYRQLPEEGLKFMVYLQKENIIDESGMPKERFSAEFPKEGPSILRIQQVVRGDSAAYFCASRLGGALAYEQYFGPGTRLTVT.